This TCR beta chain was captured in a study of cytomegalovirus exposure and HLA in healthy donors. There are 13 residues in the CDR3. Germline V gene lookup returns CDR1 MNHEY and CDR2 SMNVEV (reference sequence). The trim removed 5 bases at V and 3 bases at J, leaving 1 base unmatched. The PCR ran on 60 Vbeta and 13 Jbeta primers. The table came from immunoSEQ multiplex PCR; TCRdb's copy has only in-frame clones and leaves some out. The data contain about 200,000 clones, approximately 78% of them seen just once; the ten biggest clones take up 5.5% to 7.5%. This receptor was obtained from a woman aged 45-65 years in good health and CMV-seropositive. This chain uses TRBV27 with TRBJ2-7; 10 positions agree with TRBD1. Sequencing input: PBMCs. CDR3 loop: CASSRDRGYEQYF. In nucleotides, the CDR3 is TGTGCCAGCAGTCGGGACAGGGGCTACGAGCAGTACTTC.